The 9 T cell receptor beta chains given below trace back to one sample, sequenced in a study of cytomegalovirus exposure and HLA in healthy donors. PCR involved 60 Vbeta and 13 Jbeta primers. Only in-frame clones appear in the TCRdb table, and some are missing; sequencing was by immunoSEQ multiplex PCR. Among 200,000 to 250,000 clones listed, approximately 88% were seen once. The material sequenced was PBMCs. Every receptor here comes from a boy aged 2 to 9 in good health and CMV-seronegative.

The genes are TRBV4-1 and TRBJ2-2, with 7 bases fitting TRBD2. Germline V gene sequence: CDR1 MGHRA, CDR2 YSYEKL. The V gene end was trimmed by 1 base and the J gene end by 4 bases; junction bases not matched to a gene: 9. This CDR3 is 17 amino acids long. CDR3 amino acids: CASSQVYREVSTGELFF. The CDR3 DNA is TGCGCCAGCAGCCAAGTGTACCGGGAGGTTAGCACCGGGGAGCTGTTTTTT.

The rearrangement joins TRBV10-2 to TRBJ2-5; possible D gene TRBD2, 6 bases. Germline V gene sequence: CDR1 WSHSY, CDR2 SAAADI. Trimming removed 5 bases from V and 0 bases from J, with 7 bases in between. This CDR3 has 13 amino acids. Written as DNA, the CDR3 is TGCGCCAGCAGTTTAGCGGACCAAGAGACCCAGTACTTC. Amino acids: CASSLADQETQYF.

V and J are TRBV30 and TRBJ1-2; D remains unclear. V was shortened by 2 bases and J by 2 bases, with 12 bases between the two germline ends. This CDR3 is built from 14 residues. Per germline, CDR1 GTSNPN and CDR2 SVGIG (reference sequence). The CDR3 DNA follows: TGTGCCTGGAGTCCTATAGAAAGAAACTATGGCTACACCTTC. Amino acid sequence: CAWSPIERNYGYTF.

The chain couples TRBV28 to TRBJ2-1; D is possibly TRBD1 (6 bases). CDR3 length: 13 amino acids. V shed 10 bases and J shed 2 bases, with 12 bases lying between them. CDR1 and CDR2 from the germline V gene are MDHEN and SYDVKM. The CDR3 here is CATFKGAYNEQFF. The CDR3 DNA sequence: TGTGCCACCTTTAAGGGGGCCTACAATGAGCAGTTCTTC.

The chain links TRBV6-5 to TRBJ1-6, with 7 bases aligning to TRBD1. The junction had 5 bases not matched to a gene; V was cut back by 2 bases and J by 7 bases. Germline V gene sequence: CDR1 MNHEY, CDR2 SVGAGI. The CDR3 spans 15 residues. CDR3 region: CASSYQTGINSPLHF. CDR3 coding DNA: TGTGCCAGCAGTTACCAGACAGGGATCAATTCACCCCTCCACTTT.

J is TRBJ2-5 and V is TRBV4-2; the D gene is possibly TRBD1 (5 bases). Germline lookup yields CDR1 LGHNA and CDR2 YNFKEQ. The ends were cut back, 2 bases at V and 5 bases at J, with 18 bases in the middle. The CDR3 loop spans 16 amino acids. CDR3 nucleotides: TGTGCCAGCAGCCAAAACAGGCTTCGGAGTGCGGAGACCCAGTACTTC. Residues: CASSQNRLRSAETQYF.

The chain employs TRBV30 and TRBJ2-7; D may be TRBD2 (6 bases). The germline V and J ends were trimmed by 5 bases and 3 bases, with 11 bases remaining between them. Germline CDR1 reads GTSNPN; CDR2 reads SVGIG (reference sequence). This CDR3 region has 12 residues. CDR3 protein: CAWAGTGYEQYF. CDR3 DNA sequence: TGTGCCTGGGCCGGGACTGGCTACGAGCAGTACTTC.

CDR3 loop: CSVEVQGATDNEQFF. CDR3 sequence (DNA): TGCAGCGTTGAAGTACAGGGGGCAACTGACAATGAGCAGTTCTTC. The gene calls are TRBV29-1 and TRBJ2-1; 9 bases align to TRBD1. With V trimmed by 1 base and J by 5 bases, 6 bases remained unmatched. Germline V gene data show CDR1 as SQVTM and CDR2 as ANQGSEA. The CDR3 length is 15 residues.

The chain couples TRBV6-5 to TRBJ2-3; D uncertain. The CDR3 consists of 13 residues. Germline V gene sequence: CDR1 MNHEY, CDR2 SVGAGI. V was clipped by 4 bases and J by 5 bases, with 10 bases between them. CDR3 nucleotide sequence: TGTGCCAGCAGTTCCGTCTTAGAAGATACGCAGTATTTT. Residues: CASSSVLEDTQYF.